This T cell receptor (beta chain) comes out of a study of blood T cell repertoires in COVID-19. At the level of the study: Sites in the United States, Italy and Spain provided acute and convalescent COVID-19 samples. Sample material is recorded as cDNA or gDNA derived from T cells, B-cell-depleted T cells, or PBMCs.

Original processing methods: Quantification of nucleated cells was approximated via reference gene primer amplification. The protocol was immunoSEQ multiplex PCR, while the TCRdb copy is restricted to in-frame clones and leaves out a portion. The D gene and trimming were derived from the DNA, and the V and J assignments and clone size from that table. The top ten hold around 1.3% of the sample, which has 90,000 to 120,000 clones, 85% to 95% seen once. The germline CDR1 and CDR2 sequences are ENHRY and SYGVKD. After removal of 5 bases from V and 3 bases from J, the junction contained 3 bases not matched to a gene. The CDR3 covers 14 residues. In this sample, this clone turned up once.

The receptor's source is a young woman with acute or convalescent COVID-19. The sequenced sample consisted of peripheral blood. This chain joins TRBV10-3 and TRBJ2-7; TRBD2 agrees at 11 bases. CDR3: CAISLTSGSYEQYF. The DNA of the CDR3 is TGTGCCATCAGTCTCACTAGCGGGAGCTACGAGCAGTACTTC.